The 24 T cell receptor beta chains below all came from one sample that was sequenced in a study of T cells expressing NK-cell markers. Reanalyzing the 5' RACE reads, TCRdb keeps one entry per CDR3 protein, without DNA. This repertoire includes some 460,000 distinct CDR3 sequences. What was sequenced was blood T cells: a sorted CD56 or NKG2C T cell subset, CD4+ or CD8+ T cells, or bulk PBMC T cells (not recorded which). The origin of the receptors is a woman between 50 and 59 years old in good health.

The V call is TRBV4-1, the J call TRBJ2-4; TCRdb indicates TRBD1, and absent DNA this call remains unverified. The CDR3 is made up of 13 amino acids. Germline V gene data show CDR1 as MGHRA and CDR2 as YSYEKL. The CDR3 loop reads CASGAGAKNIQYF.

The gene calls are TRBV15 and TRBJ2-5; no DNA is available, so the TRBD2 call from TCRdb remains unchecked. In germline, CDR1 is LNHNV, CDR2 YYDKDF (reference sequence). The CDR3 contains 16 residues. CDR3 amino acids: CATSRDLDRGEETQYF. Based on the CDR3 plus reference TRBV15 and TRBJ2-5, the full variable domain is DAMVIQNPRYQVTQFGKPVTLSCSQTLNHNVMYWYQQKSSQAPKLLFHYYDKDFNNEADTPDNFQSRRPNTSFCFLDIRSPGLGDTAMYLCATSRDLDRGEETQYFGPGTRLLVL.

This rearrangement joins TRBV2 to TRBJ2-7. The CDR3 loop spans 12 amino acids. Germline V gives CDR1 SNHLY, CDR2 FYNNEI. CDR3 amino acids: CASGVSSYEQYF.

The chain uses TRBV12-3 or TRBV12-4 and TRBJ2-5; TCRdb picks TRBD2, but there is no DNA to check that call. This CDR3 has 13 amino acids. CDR3 residues: CASTPRTRGTQYF.

This chain connects TRBV9 to TRBJ2-7. The CDR3 sequence is 15 residues long. Germline CDR1 SGDLS, CDR2 YYNGEE. This CDR3 is CASSVQSGRSYEQYF.

The chain joins TRBV24-1 to TRBJ2-3; the D call from TCRdb, TRBD1, cannot be confirmed without DNA. The CDR3 has 15 residues. Germline V gene data show CDR1 as KGHDR and CDR2 as SFDVKD. CDR3 sequence reads: CATSGGDRDVDTQYF.

V and J are TRBV12-3 or TRBV12-4 and TRBJ1-2; the TRBD1 assignment by TCRdb is unverifiable without DNA. The CDR3 extends over 14 amino acids. The CDR3 sequence: CASTLGQGAGGYTF.

The V call is TRBV7-8, the J call TRBJ2-1; lacking DNA, the TRBD1 call made by TCRdb goes unchecked. The V gene's germline CDR1 is SGHVS and CDR2 FQNEAQ. This CDR3 is built from 15 residues. The CDR3 reads CASSPQRQGTSEQFF.

CDR3: CASSHGDTYSYNEQFF. The J gene is TRBJ2-1, the V gene TRBV6-2 or TRBV6-3; TCRdb proposes TRBD1, but this gene call is untestable without DNA. Germline loops: CDR1 MNHEY, CDR2 SVGEGT. CDR3 length: 16 residues.

V usage is TRBV20-1 and J usage is TRBJ2-5; TCRdb names TRBD1, which stays unverified in the absence of DNA. Germline CDR1 reads DFQATT; CDR2 reads SNEGSKA (reference sequence). CDR3 length equals 12 residues. The CDR3 here is CSAWGTRETQYF.

The V gene is TRBV7-9, the J gene TRBJ1-1; with no DNA, the TCRdb D assignment of TRBD1 cannot be verified. The germline gives CDR1 SEHNR, CDR2 FQNEAQ (reference sequence). CDR3 size: 13 residues. The CDR3 loop is CANDRAGNTEAFF.

The chain employs TRBV2 and TRBJ2-2; TCRdb's D call of TRBD1 is untestable without DNA. Germline V lookup: CDR1 SNHLY, CDR2 FYNNEI. This CDR3 contains 14 residues. The CDR3 spells CASTRTGSGGELFF.

V is TRBV12-3 or TRBV12-4 and J is TRBJ2-1; the D gene TCRdb calls, TRBD1, cannot be checked with no DNA. CDR3 length: 14 amino acids. This CDR3 reads CASSYQQGAGEQFF.

The CDR3 reads CASSLAGGIREQYF. This rearrangement joins TRBV12-3 or TRBV12-4 to TRBJ2-7; the TCRdb D gene call, TRBD1, has no DNA to confirm it. The CDR3 is made up of 14 amino acids.

V gene TRBV27 combines with J gene TRBJ2-1; TCRdb calls TRBD2, which cannot be checked without DNA. The CDR3 contains 15 residues. CDR1 and CDR2 from the germline V gene are MNHEY and SMNVEV (reference sequence). This CDR3 reads CASSQREGIYNEQFF.

Here the CDR3 reads CASSLSSMARETQYF. The chain combines TRBV5-1 with TRBJ2-5. Germline V gene sequence: CDR1 SGHRS, CDR2 YFSETQ. The CDR3 totals 15 residues.

The chain employs TRBV5-1 and TRBJ1-3. From germline, CDR1 is SGHRS and CDR2 YFSETQ. The CDR3 has 18 residues. CDR3 amino acids: CASSYNDVGSSSGNTIYF.

This chain connects TRBV27 to TRBJ2-4; TCRdb's D gene call, TRBD1, goes unchecked for lack of DNA. There are 16 residues in the CDR3. Germline CDR1 reads MNHEY; CDR2 reads SMNVEV (reference sequence). CDR3: CASSPLYRGPKNIQYF.

The chain joins TRBV5-1 to TRBJ2-2. The CDR3 loop spans 16 amino acids. Germline V gene data show CDR1 as SGHRS and CDR2 as YFSETQ. The CDR3 here is CASSLGLILNTGELFF.

The rearrangement links TRBV19 to TRBJ2-1; TCRdb outputs TRBD1, but without DNA this stays unchecked. Germline CDR1 is LNHDA and CDR2 is SQIVND (reference sequence). This CDR3 contains 15 residues. CDR3 residues: CASSANRVRYNEQFF.

The chain links TRBV5-1 to TRBJ2-1; there is no DNA to check the TCRdb D call of TRBD2. The CDR3 consists of 19 residues. The germline V gene has CDR1 SGHRS and CDR2 YFSETQ. The CDR3: CASSLRLAGGSRSYNEQFF.

The rearrangement joins TRBV20-1 to TRBJ2-1; no DNA is available, so the TRBD2 call from TCRdb remains unchecked. Germline V CDR1 and CDR2: DFQATT, SNEGSKA (reference sequence). The CDR3 sequence is 14 residues long. The CDR3 reads CSARGKGTFGSPFF.

The chain recombines TRBV24-1 with TRBJ2-6; TCRdb calls TRBD1, which cannot be checked without DNA. Germline CDR1 and CDR2: KGHDR and SFDVKD. This CDR3 is 17 amino acids long. This CDR3 is CATSDSGTASGANVLTF.

The chain joins TRBV19 to TRBJ1-2; lacking DNA, the TRBD1 call made by TCRdb goes unchecked. The CDR3 loop spans 13 amino acids. CDR1 and CDR2 (germline): LNHDA, SQIVND (reference sequence). CDR3 region: CASKPGGNYGYTF.